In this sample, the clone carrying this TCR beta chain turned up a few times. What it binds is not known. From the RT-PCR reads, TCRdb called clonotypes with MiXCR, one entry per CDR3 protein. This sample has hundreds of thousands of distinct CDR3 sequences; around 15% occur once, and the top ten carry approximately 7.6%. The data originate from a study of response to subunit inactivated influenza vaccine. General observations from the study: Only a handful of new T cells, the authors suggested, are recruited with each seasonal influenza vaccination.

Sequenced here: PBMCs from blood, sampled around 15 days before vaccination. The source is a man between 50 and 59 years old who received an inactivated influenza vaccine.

CDR3 loop: CASKAGETQYF. For the CDR3, the DNA is TGTGCCAGCAAGGCGGGGGAGACCCAGTACTTC. The chain carries TRBV2 and TRBJ2-5, with TRBD2 as a possible D gene (6 bases). From germline, CDR1 is SNHLY and CDR2 FYNNEI. V lost 7 bases and J lost 5, with 8 bases in between. The CDR3 runs to 11 residues. Complete variable domain (other parts from reference TRBV2 and TRBJ2-5): EPEVTQTPSHQVTQMGQEVILRCVPISNHLYFYWYRQILGQKVEFLVSFYNNEISEKSEIFDDQFSVERPDGSNFTLKIRSTKLEDSAMYFCASKAGETQYFGPGTRLLVL.